Listed below are T cell receptor beta chains from one sample, sequenced in a study of beta chain features in type 1 diabetes. Sequencing used immunoSEQ multiplex PCR; TCRdb keeps in-frame clones, though not all of them. Here the sample spans around 56,000 clones, 40% to 60% being singletons. Sequencing input: Tregs from blood. The receptors here all came from a middle-aged woman with type 1 diabetes. Both conserved end residues are part of each CDR3. D genes are given only for firm matches. The size field is filled for only some rows; it gives once, few, many or a size class.

V: TRBV5-8; J: TRBJ1-5; D: .; size: .; CDR3: CASSLSMDQPQHF; DNA: TGTGCCAGCAGCTTAAGCATGGATCAGCCCCAGCATTTT
V: TRBV19; J: TRBJ1-5; D: .; size: few; CDR3: CASRHAGLGQPQHF; DNA: TGTGCCAGTAGACACGCAGGGCTAGGTCAGCCCCAGCATTTT
V: TRBV9; J: TRBJ1-2; D: TRBD1; size: .; CDR3: CASSVGTGSFGGYTF; DNA: TGTGCCAGCAGCGTAGGGACAGGGAGTTTCGGGGGCTACACCTTC
V: TRBV18; J: TRBJ2-7; D: .; size: .; CDR3: CASSPVKAAYEQYF; DNA: TGTGCCAGCTCACCAGTAAAGGCGGCCTACGAGCAGTACTTC
V: TRBV27; J: TRBJ2-1; D: .; size: .; CDR3: CASSRETVYNEQFF; DNA: TGTGCCAGCAGTCGGGAGACAGTTTACAATGAGCAGTTCTTC
V: TRBV5-6; J: TRBJ2-7; D: .; size: .; CDR3: CASRVGRPTYEQYF; DNA: TGTGCCAGCAGGGTTGGGCGACCCACCTACGAGCAGTACTTC
V: TRBV6-5; J: TRBJ1-2; D: TRBD1; size: once; CDR3: CATGQGDYGYTF; DNA: TGTGCCACCGGACAGGGGGACTATGGCTACACCTTC
V: TRBV7-2; J: TRBJ1-1; D: .; size: few; CDR3: CASSLQGLNTEAFF; DNA: TGTGCCAGCAGCTTACAGGGATTGAACACTGAAGCTTTCTTT
V: TRBV18; J: TRBJ2-7; D: TRBD2; size: .; CDR3: CASSPLAGTYEQYF; DNA: TGTGCCAGCTCACCGCTAGCGGGGACCTACGAGCAGTACTTC
V: TRBV19; J: TRBJ1-5; D: TRBD1; size: .; CDR3: CASSITPLDRDQPQHF; DNA: TGTGCCAGTAGTATAACCCCCCTCGACAGGGATCAGCCCCAGCATTTT
V: TRBV7-3; J: TRBJ2-3; D: TRBD1; size: .; CDR3: CASSLGQGASDTQYF; DNA: TGTGCCAGCAGCTTAGGGCAGGGGGCATCAGATACGCAGTATTTT
V: TRBV10-3; J: TRBJ2-2; D: .; size: .; CDR3: CAISASWETGGELFF; DNA: TGTGCCATCAGTGCTTCCTGGGAGACCGGCGGGGAGCTGTTTTTT
V: TRBV6-1; J: TRBJ1-2; D: TRBD1; size: .; CDR3: CASSVGSGTGGSLYGYTF; DNA: TGTGCCAGCAGTGTCGGGTCGGGAACAGGGGGCTCCCTTTATGGCTACACCTTC
V: TRBV18; J: TRBJ1-5; D: .; size: .; CDR3: CASSPLQTGSNQPQHF; DNA: TGTGCCAGCTCACCGCTACAGACAGGTAGCAATCAGCCCCAGCATTTT
V: TRBV7-2; J: TRBJ1-1; D: TRBD1; size: .; CDR3: CASARGVPNTEAFF; DNA: TGTGCCAGCGCCAGGGGGGTCCCGAACACTGAAGCTTTCTTT
V: TRBV18; J: TRBJ1-5; D: .; size: few; CDR3: CASSPSREQPQHF; DNA: TGTGCCAGCTCACCATCCCGGGAGCAGCCCCAGCATTTT
V: TRBV5-6; J: TRBJ2-7; D: .; size: .; CDR3: CASSDRGGTAGGSEQYF; DNA: TGTGCCAGCAGCGATCGAGGCGGGACCGCCGGGGGATCCGAGCAGTACTTC
V: TRBV19; J: TRBJ1-4; D: TRBD1; size: .; CDR3: CATRQGAEKLFF; DNA: TGTGCCACGCGACAGGGGGCTGAAAAACTGTTTTTT